This TCR beta chain was obtained from a study of blood T cell repertoires in COVID-19. Study details: Acute-phase and convalescent COVID-19 samples originated in the United States, Italy and Spain. From T cells, B-cell-depleted T cells, or PBMCs came the material, which was cDNA or gDNA.

The CDR3 covers 13 residues. V was pared by 4 bases and J by 3 bases, with 1 base of the junction left unmatched. Germline values: CDR1 LNHDA, CDR2 SQIVND (reference sequence). Original analysis: For nucleated cells, counts were estimated from reference gene primer amplification. Data came from immunoSEQ multiplex PCR; TCRdb stores just in-frame clones and leaves some out. The V and J calls and clone size are taken from that table; D and trimming were inferred from the DNA. The sample has about 110,000 clones; approximately 80% are singletons. Sequencing was performed on peripheral blood. The TCR was taken from a woman aged 80 or over with acute or convalescent COVID-19. This sequence joins TRBV19 and TRBJ2-5, with 8 bases fitting TRBD2. The CDR3 reads CASSRGLEETQYF. The DNA of the CDR3 is TGTGCCAGTAGTAGGGGACTAGAAGAGACCCAGTACTTC. The full variable domain, with the rest looked up from reference TRBV19 and TRBJ2-5, is DGGITQSPKYLFRKEGQNVTLSCEQNLNHDAMYWYRQDPGQGLRLIYYSQIVNDFQKGDIAEGYSVSREKKESFPLTVTSAQKNPTAFYLCASSRGLEETQYFGPGTRLLVL.